This TCR beta chain stems from a study of T-cell reconstitution after alpha-beta-depleted transplantation in children. Germline loops: CDR1 SGHVS, CDR2 FNYEAQ. Between the trimmed V and J ends, which lost 5 bases and 5 bases, there was a span of 27 bases. The CDR3 has 19 amino acids. The sample holds many counts of this clonotype. The authors prepared the TCRbeta library with unique molecular identifiers. TCRdb itself ran the PCR reads through MiXCR, one entry per CDR3 protein. Of more than 250,000 distinct CDR3 sequences listed, more than 8% are singletons. Source: PBMCs from the stem cell graft donor, taken from the stem cell graft. The receptor's source is a human donor who donated a stem cell graft to a child with SCID. The V call is TRBV7-6, the J call TRBJ2-2; D remains ambiguous. The DNA of the CDR3 is TGTGCCAGCAGCCCTGGGGTTTTACTATTTGGGAATACTACCGGGGAGCTGTTTTTT. Translated: CASSPGVLLFGNTTGELFF.